This entry features one T cell receptor beta chain sequence. The record originates from a study of T cells in pancreatic ductal adenocarcinoma. Surgery without prior neoadjuvant therapy was the treatment of the selected pancreatic ductal adenocarcinoma patients. The repertoire was sequenced with immunoSEQ multiplex PCR; TCRdb's copy has only in-frame clones and lacks some. Seen here are about 31,000 clones, around 90% observed once, and the top ten hold roughly 2%. This TCR was recovered from a human donor with pancreatic ductal adenocarcinoma. The specimen sequenced was PBMCs.

CDR3 in DNA: TGTGCCAGCACGGTGACTAGAGGGTCCGGGGAGCTGTTTTTT. It encodes CASTVTRGSGELFF. The V call is TRBV6-1, the J call TRBJ2-2; tentatively, D is TRBD2 (6 bases). Germline CDR1 and CDR2: MNHNS and SASEGT. V lost 7 bases to trimming and J lost 6 bases, with 15 bases between them. The CDR3 length is 14 residues.